Following are 10 T cell receptor beta chains from one sample sequenced in a study of early T cells in non-severe SARS-CoV-2 infection listed by TCRdb under 2021. Library prep was done by 5' RACE. These reads were obtained on a NextSeq 500. TCRdb handled the public reads itself, with Q25 trimming in fastp and clone calling in MiXCR, and kept productive beta chains. CDR3 protein sequences are deduplicated, and each keeps its most common genes and DNA. Across this sample there are under 30,000 distinct CDR3 sequences, with approximately 4.8% seen only once. In total, the top ten clones hold 10% to 11% of the sample. The sequenced material came from whole blood. The receptor set was obtained from an adult who was a healthcare worker with PCR-confirmed SARS-CoV-2 infection or an uninfected control (not recorded which).

V usage is TRBV6-2 or TRBV6-3 and J usage is TRBJ2-1, with TRBD1 as a possible D gene (5 bases). The CDR3 is 13 amino acids. The ends were cut back, 10 bases at V and 7 bases at J, with 17 bases in the middle. CDR1 is MNHEY, CDR2 SVGEGT, per germline. CDR3 sequence: CATTAGSVNEQFF. CDR3 coding DNA: TGTGCCACTACCGCAGGGTCCGTTAATGAGCAGTTCTTC.

In its sample, this clonotype was seen many times. This chain uses TRBV6-2 or TRBV6-3 with TRBJ2-6; 7 nucleotides agree with TRBD1. The CDR3 consists of 16 residues. The J segment lost 2 bases and the V segment lost 4 bases, leaving 5 bases of the junction unmatched. Germline V gives CDR1 MNHEY, CDR2 SVGEGT. CDR3 in amino acids: CASSWKGAAGANVLTF. Here the CDR3 DNA reads TGTGCCAGCAGTTGGAAGGGGGCGGCTGGGGCCAACGTCCTGACTTTC.

The chain is built from TRBV12-3 or TRBV12-4 and TRBJ1-5; the D is unclear. V gave up 7 bases and J gave up 4 bases, with 17 bases separating them. This CDR3 spans 15 amino acids. The CDR3 DNA reads TGTGCCAGCATAGCTACGGGTCTTAATAATCAGCCCCAGCATTTT. Residues: CASIATGLNNQPQHF.

This clonotype has a count of ten or more. The chain links TRBV2 to TRBJ2-5; 14 bases agree with TRBD2. This CDR3 is 15 amino acids long. Unmatched junction bases numbered 6, after V lost 10 bases and J lost 2 bases. CDR1 SNHLY and CDR2 FYNNEI come from the germline V gene. DNA for the CDR3: TGTGCCACCCAGGGACTAGCGGGGGCACAAGAGACCCAGTACTTC. Amino acid sequence: CATQGLAGAQETQYF.

The table lists this clonotype with many counts. The J gene is TRBJ2-7, the V gene TRBV7-8, with 11 bases lining up with TRBD1. J lost 2 bases, V lost 1 base, and 1 base had no gene match. Germline CDR1 reads SGHVS; CDR2 reads FQNEAQ. The CDR3 is made up of 15 amino acids. CDR3 bases: TGTGCCAGCAGCTTAGGGACAGGGGGCACCTACGAGCAGTACTTC. This codes for CASSLGTGGTYEQYF. Looking up the rest from reference TRBV7-8 and TRBJ2-7 gives the full variable domain: GAGVSQSPRYKVAKRGQDVALRCDPISGHVSLFWYQQALGQGPEFLTYFQNEAQLDKSGLPSDRFFAERPEGSVSTLKIQRTQQEDSAVYLCASSLGTGGTYEQYFGPGTRLTVT.

This clonotype has ten or more counts. The chain is built from TRBV5-5 and TRBJ1-1; D unresolved. The CDR3 runs 14 residues. Germline V gene lookup returns CDR1 SGHKS and CDR2 YYEKEE (reference sequence). Trimming shortened V by 1 base and J by 0 bases, and 7 bases separated the two germline ends. The DNA for the CDR3 is TGTGCCAGCAGCTTGTGGTGGCTGAACACTGAAGCTTTCTTT. It encodes CASSLWWLNTEAFF. The full variable domain, with the rest looked up from reference TRBV5-5 and TRBJ1-1, is DAGVTQSPTHLIKTRGQQVTLRCSPISGHKSVSWYQQVLGQGPQFIFQYYEKEERGRGNFPDRFSARQFPNYSSELNVNALLLGDSALYLCASSLWWLNTEAFFGQGTRLTVV.

This clonotype was recorded many times. V gene TRBV29-1 combines with J gene TRBJ1-1; no clear D gene. The germline CDR1 and CDR2 sequences are SQVTM and ANQGSEA. This CDR3 is built from 12 residues. The V end lost 6 bases, the J end lost 1 base, and 9 bases lay between the germline ends. The CDR3 region is CSVSEGNTEAFF. The DNA for the CDR3 is TGCAGCGTGAGCGAGGGGAACACTGAAGCTTTCTTT.

This clonotype came up many times. The CDR3 bases are TGTGCCGTAGACTTAGGGACAGGGTCTAACTATGGCTACACCTTC. It translates to CAVDLGTGSNYGYTF. The chain carries TRBV7-9 and TRBJ1-2; 9 nucleotides agree with TRBD1. The CDR3 covers 15 residues. Germline trimming cut 11 bases from V and 0 bases from J; bases unmatched to any gene: 10. Germline CDR1 is SEHNR and CDR2 is FQNEAQ (reference sequence).

This clonotype was detected ten times or more. The V call is TRBV7-2, the J call TRBJ1-1, with TRBD1 matching over 7 bases. Germline assignment: CDR1 SGHTA and CDR2 FQGNSA. V dropped 3 bases and J dropped 2; count of bases not matched to a gene: 6. This CDR3 is built from 15 residues. CDR3 protein: CASSFAGTANTEAFF. The CDR3 coding sequence is TGTGCCAGCAGCTTCGCCGGGACAGCTAACACTGAAGCTTTCTTT. Variable domain in full (rest from reference TRBV7-2 and TRBJ1-1): GAGVSQSPSNKVTEKGKDVELRCDPISGHTALYWYRQSLGQGLEFLIYFQGNSAPDKSGLPSDRFSAERTGGSVSTLTIQRTQQEDSAVYLCASSFAGTANTEAFFGQGTRLTVV.

This clonotype was recorded at least ten times. No DNA is shown, since the ends of the CDR3 on it are uncertain; the CDR3 is the one TCRdb lists. This sequence joins TRBV12-3 or TRBV12-4 and TRBJ2-2. Including both end residues, the CDR3 is 12 amino acids long. The CDR3 spells CASSFGAGELFF.